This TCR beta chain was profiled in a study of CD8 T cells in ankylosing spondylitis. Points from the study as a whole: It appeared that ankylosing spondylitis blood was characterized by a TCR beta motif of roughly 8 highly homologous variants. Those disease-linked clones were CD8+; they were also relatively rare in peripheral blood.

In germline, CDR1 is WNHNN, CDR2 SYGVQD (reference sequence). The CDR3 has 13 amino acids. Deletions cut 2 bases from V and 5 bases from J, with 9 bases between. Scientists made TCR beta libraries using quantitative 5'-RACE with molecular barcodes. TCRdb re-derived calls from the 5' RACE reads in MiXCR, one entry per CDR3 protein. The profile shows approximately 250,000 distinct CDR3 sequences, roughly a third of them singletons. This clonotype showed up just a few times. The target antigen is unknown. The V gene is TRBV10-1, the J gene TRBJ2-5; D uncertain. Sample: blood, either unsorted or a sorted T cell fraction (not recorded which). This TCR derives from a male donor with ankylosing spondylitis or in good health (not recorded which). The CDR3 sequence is CASSEHGKETQYF. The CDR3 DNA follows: TGCGCCAGCAGTGAGCATGGGAAGGAGACCCAGTACTTC.